This T cell receptor beta chain comes out of a study of post-analysis software for immune sequencing data. About the research overall: The disease courses spanned relapsing-remitting, secondary progressive and progressive-relapsing forms of multiple sclerosis.

The CDR3 contains 17 residues. Germline trimming cut 0 bases from V and 2 bases from J; bases unmatched to any gene: 8. Germline assignment: CDR1 KGHSH and CDR2 LQKENI. In the case of this clonotype: The antigen remains unidentified.

Built from TCR beta cDNA, the libraries had unique molecular identifiers in them. TCRdb re-analysed the PCR reads in MiXCR, keeping a single row per CDR3 protein. The sample consists of about 200,000 distinct CDR3 sequences, 29% of them appearing once. The study, taken as a whole, reports: Controls showed significantly higher normalized Chao1 diversity than did multiple sclerosis patients. Comparison of patients with controls showed 4 to 6 TRBV segments more frequent in patients, TRBV5-6, TRBV5-1 and TRBV20-1 among them.

The material sequenced was blood. The chain carries TRBV18 and TRBJ1-1, with TRBD1 identical over 8 bases. The receptor was isolated from a girl aged 2-17 years with multiple sclerosis. CDR3 amino acids: CASSPPGGRGLNTEAFF. Written as DNA, the CDR3 is TGTGCCAGCTCACCACCAGGGGGCAGGGGGCTCAACACTGAAGCTTTCTTT.